This TCR beta chain was identified in a study of ipilimumab plus nivolumab after autologous stem cell transplantation. The overall study: The DLBCL group included primary refractory and relapsed cases.

Only one count was recorded for this clone. This CDR3 has 16 amino acids. Germline V gives CDR1 KGHSH, CDR2 LQKENI. V lost 6 bases to trimming and J lost 0 bases, with 17 bases between them. Profiled with immunoSEQ multiplex PCR; TCRdb holds only in-frame clones, not every one. The repertoire includes tens of thousands of clones, approximately 83% of them detected once, and approximately 2.2% sits in the top ten. The clonotype was recovered from a male donor with diffuse large B-cell lymphoma. The sequencing here drew on PBMCs, taken in a trial of ipilimumab plus nivolumab as post-transplant consolidation. This chain joins TRBV18 and TRBJ1-1, with a tentative D call TRBD1 (6 bases). The CDR3 spells CASSQGQQGMNTEAFF. CDR3 nucleotides: TGTGCCAGCTCTCAAGGCCAACAGGGCATGAACACTGAAGCTTTCTTT.